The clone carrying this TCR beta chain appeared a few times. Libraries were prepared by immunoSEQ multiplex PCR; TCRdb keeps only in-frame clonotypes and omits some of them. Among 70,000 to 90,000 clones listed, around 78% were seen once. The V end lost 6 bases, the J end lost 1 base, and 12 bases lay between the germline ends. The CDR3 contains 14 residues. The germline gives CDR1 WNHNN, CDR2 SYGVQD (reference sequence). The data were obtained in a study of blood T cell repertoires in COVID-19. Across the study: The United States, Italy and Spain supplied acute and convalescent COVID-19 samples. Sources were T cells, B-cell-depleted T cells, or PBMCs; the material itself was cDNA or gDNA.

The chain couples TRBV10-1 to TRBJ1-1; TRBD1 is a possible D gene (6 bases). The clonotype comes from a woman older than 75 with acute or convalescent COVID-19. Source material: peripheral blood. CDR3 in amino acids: CASRQGLGNTEAFF. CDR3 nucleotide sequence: TGCGCCAGCAGACAGGGCCTAGGGAACACTGAAGCTTTCTTT.